This TCR beta chain came from a study of blood T cell repertoires in COVID-19. V lost 7 bases, J lost 7 bases, and 6 bases stayed unmatched. Germline CDR1 and CDR2: MNHEY and SVGAGI. The CDR3 is 14 amino acids. This clone appeared once. Assay used: immunoSEQ multiplex PCR; TCRdb lists only in-frame clones, some missing. The table includes over 450,000 clones, 85% to 90% detected once. Sequencing was done on a sample of peripheral blood. The chain has TRBV6-5 and TRBJ1-6; 8 nucleotides align to TRBD1. This receptor was identified in a man between 18 and 29 years old with COVID-19, enrolled during active disease. The CDR3 loop reads CASTNRDRNSPLHF. CDR3 DNA sequence: TGTGCCAGCACAAACAGGGACAGGAATTCACCCCTCCACTTT.